These 5 T cell receptor beta chains share one sample of origin, sequenced in a study of OX40 agonist ivuxolimab in advanced cancers. Clones were sequenced by immunoSEQ multiplex PCR, and TCRdb holds only the in-frame ones, with some missing. The profile shows roughly 59,000 clones, more than 85% of them singletons. The sequencing used CD4+ or CD8+ T cells sorted from blood, collected in a trial of the OX40 agonist ivuxolimab. The receptors were sampled from an adult with an advanced solid tumor such as melanoma, head and neck, liver or kidney cancer.

This sequence joins TRBV2 and TRBJ2-1; D possibly corresponds to TRBD2 (7 bases). From germline, CDR1 is SNHLY and CDR2 FYNNEI. With 0 bases removed from V and 3 bases from J, the gap between germline ends came to 12 bases. The CDR3 spans 16 residues. This chain's CDR3 is CASSEAVGGLYNEQFF. CDR3 nucleotide sequence: TGTGCCAGCAGTGAAGCCGTCGGGGGGCTCTACAATGAGCAGTTCTTC.

This rearrangement joins TRBV11-3 to TRBJ1-1; D is uncertain. The CDR3 sequence is 17 residues long. Germline CDR1 and CDR2: SGHNT and YENEEA. The germline V and J ends were trimmed by 4 bases and 1 base, with 19 bases remaining between them. The CDR3 is CASSSGVLYAGNTEAFF. The DNA of the CDR3 is TGTGCCAGCAGCTCCGGCGTCCTTTACGCTGGGAACACTGAAGCTTTCTTT.

This chain uses TRBV29-1 with TRBJ1-1, with TRBD1 as a possible D gene (5 bases). The CDR3 has 12 residues. Deletions cut 6 bases from V and 4 bases from J, with 12 bases between. Germline CDR1 is SQVTM and CDR2 is ANQGSEA. The CDR3 loop reads CSVRGDGTEAFF. The DNA for the CDR3 is TGCAGCGTGCGGGGGGATGGCACTGAAGCTTTCTTT.

The rearrangement uses TRBV7-8 and TRBJ1-2, with TRBD1 as a possible D gene (6 bases). Germline V gives CDR1 SGHVS, CDR2 FQNEAQ. The CDR3 is 13 residues long. The V end was cut by 5 bases, the J end by 4 bases, with 11 bases between. In DNA form, the CDR3 reads TGTGCCAGCAGCCTCGGACAGACCTATGGCTACACCTTC. This gives the protein CASSLGQTYGYTF.

The table lists this clone with a count of one. In DNA form, the CDR3 reads TGTGCCAGCAGCTTAGCCAGCGGGGGTAGCACAGATACGCAGTATTTT. Translation: CASSLASGGSTDTQYF. The genes are TRBV7-2 and TRBJ2-3, with TRBD2 identical over 8 bases. Trimming removed 0 bases from V and 0 bases from J; junction bases left unmatched: 2. The CDR3 spans 16 residues. Germline V gene data show CDR1 as SGHTA and CDR2 as FQGNSA.